A single sample is the source of the 5 T cell receptor beta chains below, sequenced in a study of cytomegalovirus exposure and HLA in healthy donors (dated by TCRdb to about 2017). Receptors were amplified or captured by the immunoSEQ multiplex PCR assay. In TCRdb, the immuneACCESS table is reduced to in-frame sequences with V and J assigned. These tables do not hold every clone; where another copy was compared, an unresolved V gene accounts for under half, and the others remain unexplained. In all, the sample holds about 73,000 clones, and about 94% of those were seen once. The ten largest clones add up to roughly 1% of the sample. Sequencing input: PBMCs. These receptors all come from a woman aged 18-29 years in good health and CMV-seronegative.

The rearrangement joins TRBV29-1 to TRBJ2-1; possibly TRBD2 for D (6 bases). The CDR3 consists of 13 residues. Between the trimmed V and J ends, which lost 4 bases and 3 bases, there was a span of 10 bases. Looked up from germline, CDR1 is SQVTM and CDR2 is ANQGSEA. The CDR3 DNA reads TGCAGCGTTGTTGGCGGGATCTACAATGAGCAGTTCTTC. The encoded protein is CSVVGGIYNEQFF.

V gene TRBV27 combines with J gene TRBJ1-1; D gene uncertain. The CDR3 totals 12 residues. Germline CDR1 MNHEY, CDR2 SMNVEV (reference sequence). V was pared by 6 bases and J by 4 bases, with 9 bases between. The CDR3 nucleotides are TGTGCCAGCAGGCACAGCCTCACTGAAGCTTTCTTT. Residues: CASRHSLTEAFF.

This clone appeared a single time. The chain recombines TRBV10-1 with TRBJ2-3; 16 bases are a match to TRBD2. The CDR3 contains 17 residues. V was pared by 5 bases and J by 5 bases, with 7 bases of the junction left unmatched. Germline V gives CDR1 WNHNN, CDR2 SYGVQD (reference sequence). Here the CDR3 DNA reads TGCGCCAGCAGTCCCGGGACTAGCGGGGGGGCAGGAGATACGCAGTATTTT. Translation gives CASSPGTSGGAGDTQYF.

Turning to this clone: Other DNA sequences in the sample encode the same CDR3. V usage is TRBV5-6 and J usage is TRBJ1-1, with TRBD1 matching 10 bases. The junction had 4 bases not matched to a gene; V was cut back by 4 bases and J by 4 bases. The CDR3 extends over 14 amino acids. Germline-derived CDR1 and CDR2 are SGHDT and YYEEEE. DNA for the CDR3: TGTGCCAGCAGCCTCGGACAGGGGGGCACTGAAGCTTTCTTT. It encodes CASSLGQGGTEAFF.

The chain couples TRBV5-6 to TRBJ1-1; maybe TRBD1 (6 bases). Looked up from germline, CDR1 is SGHDT and CDR2 is YYEEEE. V was clipped by 2 bases and J by 1 base, with 6 bases between them. The CDR3 contains 13 residues. The CDR3 loop reads CASSLQGNTEAFF. CDR3 bases: TGTGCCAGCAGCTTACAGGGGAACACTGAAGCTTTCTTT.